The present TCR beta chain was sequenced within a study of shared clonotypes between healthy human individuals (dated by TCRdb to 2018 to 2021). About the study as a whole: The cohort included a few men and a couple of women between 18 and 49 years of age. For each donor, CD4 naive and CD4 memory were each run on three plates, CD8 naive on two plates, and CD8 memory on one plate. Blood TCR repertoires of 5 or 6 healthy adults were deeply sequenced to estimate repertoire size and the extent of clonotype sharing between individuals. To increase sequencing depth and limit assay-specific biases, TCR repertoire library preparation and sequencing were carried out by different laboratories using diverse techniques. Per donor, leukapheresis produced somewhere between about 0.94 and 9.5 billion PBMCs.

The donors were healthy, HIV-negative adults who had no recently reported acute infections or vaccinations. All donors were Caucasian adults living in Nashville, Tennessee, USA. CD4+ T cells were enriched through magnetic negative selection, after which naive cells were positively selected on CD45RA and the remaining negative fraction served as the memory subset. Blood was collected by leukapheresis, and PBMCs were isolated by Ficoll-Histopaque density gradient centrifugation and then cryopreserved in liquid nitrogen vapor phase. Purity and quantity of every magnetically sorted T cell population were checked by analytical flow cytometry. Genomic DNA was isolated from each sorted fraction and quantified by UV absorbance on a Nanodrop 2000c. In the germline V gene, CDR1 corresponds to MNHEY and CDR2 to SVGAGI. The trim is 6 bases for V and 5 bases for J, with a gap of 17 bases between the germline ends. Taken from cysteine to phenylalanine, the CDR3 has 15 residues. Just CDR3 DNA is preserved here, 45 bases in frame from base 1.

Note on this clone: What antigen it recognizes has not been identified. Per-base qualities were not stored, and no clone one base away is much larger.

The full study reports these points: Even with the large sequencing depth, rarefaction of the sorted-subset datasets indicated that sequencing was incomplete. Sampling was limited to blood, and TCR repertoires in tissue likely differ from TCR repertoires in blood. Higher generation probabilities were observed for clonotypes shared by all four sorted-subset donors than for non-shared clonotypes. Based on pairwise subsampling, the degree of clonotype sharing among donors was expected to be affected by sequencing depth. Because the study included only a small number of donors, the genetic and exposure-history diversity represented was limited. Naive subsets generally had larger estimated clonotype richness than memory subsets. Across four donors, around 5% of naive CD4, roughly 3.5% of naive CD8, about 2.3% of memory CD4, and 0.4% of memory CD8 clonotypes were shared.

Using the deep immunoSEQ assay, multiplex PCR amplified TCR CDR3 regions from genomic DNA. Extracted genomic DNA from each cell subset was distributed evenly across all wells of several immunoSEQ 96-well plates, and each plate was treated as a replicate. Each replicate PCR for sorted subsets received approximately 200 ng genomic DNA, equal to about 29,000 T cell genomes. Purified libraries were quantified with a Qubit 3.0 fluorometer, sized on a Bioanalyzer 2100, and re-quantified with the KAPA Library Quantification kit. Every immunoSEQ 96-well plate was sequenced on a separate single-read 150-cycle Illumina NextSeq 550 flow cell. As for the original processing: The immunoSEQ output contained only junctional sequences without quality scores, so filtering could not match that applied to full-length reads. To assign V/J genes and CDR3, sequences were annotated using PyIR, a Python wrapper for IgBLAST v1.9, with IMGT germline references. Reads were removed for weak V/J assignments (E-value above 1e-6), missing CDR3, stop codons, out-of-frame junctions, or ambiguous translated residues. A V3J clonotype was defined by an identical inferred V gene, J gene, and CDR3 amino acid sequence. Percentage overlap between repertoires was computed as shared unique clonotypes divided by the size of the smaller repertoire. Repertoire richness was assessed with RTK rarefaction, the Chao1 estimator, and Recon v2.1 estimates of unobserved clonotypes. Generation probabilities were computed with OLGA for all TCRbeta clonotypes obtained by the gDNA method from several donors. TCRdb holds this immuneACCESS table with in-frame rearrangements only. Some clones are missing; in checked studies, unresolved V genes explain under half, and the rest has no known cause. V and J calls and clone size are given by that table; D and trimming were obtained from the DNA. Across this sample there are about 1.5 million clones, with nearly 99% seen only once. Around 0.45% of the sample rests with the top ten.

Material for sequencing was naive CD4+ T cells sorted from blood. According to the study, the label for this sample's cell subset or site signals: CD45RA+ positively selected. The clonotype was recovered from a man aged 25-40 years in good health. The chain uses TRBV6-5 and TRBJ2-1; a tentative D call is TRBD2 (6 bases match). CDR3 sequence: CASREAGTENNEQFF. In nucleotides, the sequence is TGTGCCAGCAGAGAGGCCGGGACTGAGAACAATGAGCAGTTCTTC.